Listed here are 13 T cell receptor beta chains from one sample, sequenced in a study of T cell changes during pregnancy in multiple sclerosis. Here immunoSEQ multiplex PCR was the method, and the copy in TCRdb shows in-frame clones only, minus some. The sample has tens of thousands of clones; roughly 92% are singletons. Sample: peripheral blood, taken in the second trimester of pregnancy. Receptors originate from a female donor with multiple sclerosis, enrolled in a pregnancy study.

The chain joins TRBV19 to TRBJ1-1; 7 nucleotides agree with TRBD1. The length of the CDR3 is 14 residues. V gave up 4 bases and J gave up 6 bases; unmatched junction bases: 8. Germline loops: CDR1 LNHDA, CDR2 SQIVND (reference sequence). The CDR3 is CASSTPTGFPEAFF. CDR3 in DNA: TGTGCCAGTAGTACACCGACAGGGTTCCCTGAAGCTTTCTTT.

This rearrangement joins TRBV28 to TRBJ2-7; 7 bases are shared with TRBD2. The J segment lost 5 bases and the V segment lost 6 bases, leaving 16 bases of the junction unmatched. CDR1 is MDHEN and CDR2 is SYDVKM in the germline V gene. The CDR3 loop spans 16 amino acids. CDR3 nucleotides: TGTGCCAGCAGCGAAGTTTCGGGGAGGGTGATCGACGAGCAGTACTTC. Translating it yields CASSEVSGRVIDEQYF.

The V call is TRBV7-8, the J call TRBJ2-7, with D possibly TRBD2 on 5 matching bases. This CDR3 is 13 amino acids long. Germline V lookup: CDR1 SGHVS, CDR2 FQNEAQ. Trimming pared 3 bases from V and 7 bases from J, leaving 13 bases between. The CDR3 nucleotides are TGTGCCAGCAGCTTGGTTGAGACGGGAGAGCAGTACTTC. This translates into CASSLVETGEQYF.

The CDR3 region is CASSPLEGTGGSRGYTF. CDR3 nucleotides: TGTGCCAGCAGCCCCCTTGAGGGGACAGGGGGCTCTCGGGGCTACACCTTC. The J gene is TRBJ1-2, the V gene TRBV7-2, with 12 positions matching TRBD1. CDR1 and CDR2 from the germline V gene are SGHTA and FQGNSA. The length of the CDR3 is 17 residues. J gave up 8 bases and V 5 bases, and 15 bases lay outside the gene matches. Filled out from reference TRBV7-2 and TRBJ1-2, the complete variable domain reads GAGVSQSPSNKVTEKGKDVELRCDPISGHTALYWYRQSLGQGLEFLIYFQGNSAPDKSGLPSDRFSAERTGGSVSTLTIQRTQQEDSAVYLCASSPLEGTGGSRGYTFGSGTRLTVV.

V gene TRBV6-1 combines with J gene TRBJ1-2; possible D gene TRBD1, 6 bases. Germline V lookup: CDR1 MNHNS, CDR2 SASEGT. The CDR3 sequence is 16 residues long. Trimming pared 2 bases from V and 6 bases from J, leaving 19 bases between. CDR3 nucleotide sequence: TGTGCCAGCAGTGAACTGTCAGGGGAAATCGGAGATGGCTACACCTTC. Protein product: CASSELSGEIGDGYTF.

V and J are TRBV19 and TRBJ1-2; 8 bases agree with TRBD1. Germline CDR1 LNHDA, CDR2 SQIVND (reference sequence). The CDR3 sequence is 14 residues long. V lost 4 bases, J lost 7 bases, and 8 bases stayed unmatched. As DNA, the CDR3 is TGTGCCAGTAGTACCCCGGGACAGGAGGTTGGCTACACCTTC. The encoded protein is CASSTPGQEVGYTF.

V is TRBV5-4 and J is TRBJ2-4; 8 bases match TRBD1. The germline gives CDR1 SGHNT, CDR2 YYREEE (reference sequence). V was clipped by 3 bases and J by 1 base; unmatched bases: 12. This CDR3 region has 18 residues. The CDR3 sequence is CASSYLTQGGLAKNIQYF. CDR3 coding DNA: TGTGCCAGCAGCTACCTTACACAGGGGGGATTGGCCAAAAACATTCAGTACTTC.

The rearrangement uses TRBV5-4 and TRBJ2-5; weak D call: TRBD1 (6 bases). V gave up 3 bases and J gave up 3 bases, with 9 bases separating them. The CDR3 length is 13 residues. Germline CDR1 and CDR2: SGHNT and YYREEE (reference sequence). In nucleotides, the CDR3 is TGTGCCAGCAGCTCAAGACAGGAAGAGACCCAGTACTTC. Protein sequence: CASSSRQEETQYF. Full variable domain (remainder filled in from reference TRBV5-4 and TRBJ2-5): ETGVTQSPTHLIKTRGQQVTLRCSSQSGHNTVSWYQQALGQGPQFIFQYYREEENGRGNFPPRFSGLQFPNYSSELNVNALELDDSALYLCASSSRQEETQYFGPGTRLLVL.

This chain connects TRBV19 to TRBJ2-1, with 13 bases lining up with TRBD2. Trimming cost V 5 bases and J 10 bases; bases outside gene matches: 8. The CDR3 consists of 15 residues. CDR1 and CDR2 (germline): LNHDA, SQIVND (reference sequence). The chain's CDR3 is CASSSGLAGWGEQFF. The CDR3 DNA follows: TGTGCCAGTAGTTCGGGACTAGCGGGATGGGGGGAGCAGTTCTTC.

The chain carries TRBV10-3 and TRBJ1-6, with TRBD1 matching 10 bases. After removal of 11 bases from V and 10 bases from J, the junction contained 8 bases not matched to a gene. This CDR3 spans 13 amino acids. The germline V gene has CDR1 ENHRY and CDR2 SYGVKD. The CDR3 DNA follows: TGTGCCGGAACCGGGACAGGGGAATCACCCCTCCACTTT. It encodes CAGTGTGESPLHF.

This chain links TRBV28 with TRBJ1-1; 9 nucleotides match TRBD1. In germline, CDR1 is MDHEN, CDR2 SYDVKM. This CDR3 spans 16 amino acids. V shed 5 bases and J 1 base; nucleotides not matched to a gene: 8. CDR3 residues: CASSPQTGGPNTEAFF. The CDR3 DNA reads as TGTGCCAGCAGTCCTCAGACAGGGGGGCCGAACACTGAAGCTTTCTTT.

The chain couples TRBV4-1 to TRBJ2-4, with D uncertain. The CDR3 sequence is 15 residues long. Per germline, CDR1 MGHRA and CDR2 YSYEKL. Trimming cost V 3 bases and J 2 bases, with 11 bases left between them. Here the CDR3 DNA reads TGCGCCAGCAGCCAGGCCGCTAGTACCAAAAACATTCAGTACTTC. Residues: CASSQAASTKNIQYF.

This clone has only a few counts. The rearrangement joins TRBV7-2 to TRBJ1-2; 11 nucleotides line up with TRBD1. Germline V gives CDR1 SGHTA, CDR2 FQGNSA. The CDR3 length is 14 residues. V was pared by 5 bases and J by 4 bases, with 3 bases of the junction left unmatched. In DNA form, the CDR3 reads TGTGCCAGCAGCCTGGGACAGGGGGTCTATGGCTACACCTTC. This sequence encodes CASSLGQGVYGYTF.